This T cell receptor beta chain was obtained from a study of blood T cell repertoires in COVID-19. Study information: Some COVID-19 samples were acute and others convalescent; all came from the United States, Italy and Spain. Nucleic acid was either cDNA or gDNA, and it came from T cells, B-cell-depleted T cells, or PBMCs.

As processed by the authors: Estimation of nucleated cell counts was performed using reference gene primer amplification. Here immunoSEQ multiplex PCR was the method, and the copy in TCRdb shows in-frame clones only, minus some. V and J calls and clone size are given by that table; D and trimming were obtained from the DNA. In the table there are under 75,000 clones, around 87% of which are singletons. The CDR3 runs 14 residues. Germline CDR1 is MDHEN and CDR2 is SYDVKM. Trimming stripped 6 bases from V and 7 bases from J, with 16 bases between. The genes are TRBV28 and TRBJ2-1; D is uncertain. This clonotype originated in a young woman with acute or convalescent COVID-19. Sequenced material: peripheral blood. The DNA for the CDR3 is TGTGCCAGCAGACCGACTCAGCCCAATAATGAGCAGTTCTTC. This sequence encodes CASRPTQPNNEQFF.